This T cell receptor beta chain was profiled in a study of T cell responses to AZD1222 COVID-19 vaccine. Broader study findings: Repertoire samples came only from after the peak T cell response.

Assay: immunoSEQ multiplex PCR; the TCRdb copy retains only in-frame clones and omits some. The sample gives some 100,000 clones, 80% to 95% of which show up once; about 3.4% is in the top ten. Note on this clone: Its antigen is unknown.

The V end was cut by 4 bases, the J end by 0 bases, with 20 bases between. Germline V CDR1 and CDR2: SGHTS, YDEGEE. The CDR3 consists of 18 residues. This receptor was obtained from an adult who received the AZD1222 COVID-19 vaccine. The material was peripheral blood, obtained 28 days after the second AZD1222 dose. The chain combines TRBV5-8 with TRBJ1-3; D perhaps matches TRBD1 (5 bases). The CDR3 protein is CASSPDTNPTPSGNTIYF. CDR3 DNA: TGTGCCAGCAGCCCGGACACCAACCCAACACCCTCTGGAAACACCATATATTTT.